This T cell receptor beta chain was profiled in a study of CD8+ T cells in alopecia areata. The overall study: It was oral tofacitinib, at 5 to 10 mg twice daily, that treated patients received. Patients remained on tofacitinib for 6 to 18 months and then went 6 months without it.

Comments on this clone: The antigen remains undetermined.

RNA extraction was followed by reverse transcription into cDNA, which acted as the sequencing template. Here immunoSEQ multiplex PCR was the method, and the copy in TCRdb shows in-frame clones only, minus some. The sample lists 45,000 to 60,000 clones, about 96% seen once, with roughly 26% in the top ten. The CDR3 totals 14 residues. V dropped 4 bases and J dropped 1 base, with 10 bases sitting between them. Germline CDR1 and CDR2: SEHNR and FQNEAQ (reference sequence). Study observations and caveats: Elevated clonality characterized lesional scalp relative to normal scalp, particularly in alopecia totalis/universalis.

This clonotype was obtained from a human donor with alopecia areata. The gene calls are TRBV7-9 and TRBJ1-1; D not resolved. Sequences were derived from CD8+ T cells sorted from blood, sampled at week 0. Written as DNA, the CDR3 is TGTGCCAGCAGCTCCGCGGGTGAGAACACTGAAGCTTTCTTT. Translating gives CASSSAGENTEAFF.